A selection of T cell receptor beta chains follows, all from one sample in a study of blood T cell repertoires in COVID-19. Method: immunoSEQ multiplex PCR; TCRdb's copy keeps in-frame clones and lacks some. The sample consists of under 250,000 clones, roughly 80% of them appearing once. Source material: peripheral blood. The receptors derive from a woman of 80 years or more with acute or convalescent COVID-19. Both conserved end residues are part of each CDR3. Size is omitted from some rows. Given values are once, few, many or a class for expanded clones.

>TRBJ1-2|TRBV9|NA
CASSVVSNYGYTF
>TRBJ1-5|TRBV19|NA
CASRRSGGGEYSNQPQHF
>TRBJ2-3|TRBV28|NA
CASRPPGTDTQYF
>TRBJ2-7|TRBV4-1|NA
CASSQEEYSLWGQGHYEQYF
>TRBJ1-3|TRBV7-2|few
CASRPTFGTAGTIYF
>TRBJ2-1|TRBV28|NA
CASTRGNNEQFF
>TRBJ1-4|TRBV7-2|NA
CASSPYGTGFATNEKLFF
>TRBJ1-5|TRBV3-1/TRBV3-2|NA
CASSQGSQPQHF
>TRBJ2-5|TRBV29-1|NA
CSVVPGDQETQYF
>TRBJ2-5|TRBV6-5|NA
CASSYAQGHQETQYF
>TRBJ2-3|TRBV18|few
CASSLPYSHRTDTQYF
>TRBJ1-5|TRBV11-3|NA
CASSRARDTISNQPQHF
>TRBJ2-2|TRBV5-6|NA
CASSFKDRASGELFF
>TRBJ2-1|TRBV11-1|NA
CASTLAVSRGIDEQFF
>TRBJ2-7|TRBV10-1|NA
CARAGGEDSEQYF
>TRBJ1-4|TRBV7-2|once
CASSPDSNEKLFF
>TRBJ2-7|TRBV5-1|NA
CASSSPREGDEQYF
>TRBJ2-1|TRBV20-1|NA
CSASSASGEQFF
>TRBJ1-4|TRBV29-1|once
CSVGGTGAEKLFF
>TRBJ1-6|TRBV7-2|few
CASSLVTGGDSPLHF
>TRBJ1-6|TRBV6-1|few
CASNEAFTGSWSSPLHF
>TRBJ2-5|TRBV9|NA
CASSFSGGQETQYF
>TRBJ1-1|TRBV6-5|many
CASSYGGSSTEAFF
>TRBJ1-5|TRBV19|NA
CASSISSGRGYGNQPQHF
>TRBJ1-2|TRBV4-1|NA
CASSQAGQGATNYGCTF
>TRBJ2-7|TRBV4-1|NA
CASSQGTITYEQYF
>TRBJ1-1|TRBV15|once
CATSRYRGNTEAFF
>TRBJ1-3|TRBV30|NA
CAWSVAGGSGNTIYF
>TRBJ2-7|TRBV10-3|NA
CAISEPGTGYEQYF
>TRBJ1-1|TRBV3-1/TRBV3-2|NA
CASSQAGGAFF
>TRBJ1-1|TRBV11-3|NA
CASSSDSYTEAFF
>TRBJ2-1|TRBV4-2|NA
CASSQEPSGSQYEQFF
>TRBJ2-4|TRBV11-2|NA
CASSLYETGRQGRGNIQYF
>TRBJ2-1|TRBV10-3|NA
CAISDEAGGNNEQFF
>TRBJ1-5|TRBV3-1/TRBV3-2|once
CASSQQQGAQPQHF
>TRBJ2-5|TRBV25-1|NA
CASSVSGTSQETQYF
>TRBJ1-6|TRBV3-1/TRBV3-2|few
CASSQPVAGINGSPLHF
>TRBJ2-5|TRBV5-1|NA
CASSLETRQGETQYF
>TRBJ1-6|TRBV5-1|few
CASSLGITGTNSPLHF